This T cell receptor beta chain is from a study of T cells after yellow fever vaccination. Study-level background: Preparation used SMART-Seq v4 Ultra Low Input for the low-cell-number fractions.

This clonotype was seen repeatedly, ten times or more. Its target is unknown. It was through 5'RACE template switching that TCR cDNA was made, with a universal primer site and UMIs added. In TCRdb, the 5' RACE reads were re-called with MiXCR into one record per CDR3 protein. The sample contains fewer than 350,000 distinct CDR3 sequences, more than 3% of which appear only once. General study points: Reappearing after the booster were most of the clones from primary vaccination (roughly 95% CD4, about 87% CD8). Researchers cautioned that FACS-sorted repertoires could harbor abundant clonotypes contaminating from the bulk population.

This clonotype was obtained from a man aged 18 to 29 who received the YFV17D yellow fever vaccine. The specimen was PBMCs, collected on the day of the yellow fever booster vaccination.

CDR3 loop: CASRKRGSADYNEQFF. The CDR3 region has the DNA TGTGCCAGTCGGAAAAGGGGATCTGCGGACTACAATGAGCAGTTCTTC. The J gene is TRBJ2-1, the V gene TRBV27, with D perhaps matching TRBD1 (5 bases). The CDR3 has 16 amino acids. Germline V gives CDR1 MNHEY, CDR2 SMNVEV (reference sequence). The V end was cut by 9 bases, the J end by 3 bases, with 21 bases between.